This entry describes one TCR beta chain. The antigen is unknown. The data originate from a study of graft-versus-host responses after intestinal transplantation. Only in-frame clones appear in the TCRdb table, and some are missing; sequencing was by immunoSEQ multiplex PCR. This table has fewer than 45,000 clones, more than 85% appearing once. The CDR3 is 15 amino acids. V lost 6 bases and J lost 4; bases outside the gene matches: 5. Per the germline V gene, CDR1 is SGHVS and CDR2 is FNYEAQ. Study results and caveats: Graft-versus-host to host-versus-graft clonal ratios in allografts were high in patients with graft-donor T cell macrochimerism.

The chain carries TRBV7-6 and TRBJ2-7, with 14 bases identical to TRBD2. This specimen consisted of PBMCs, obtained 524 days after transplant. This TCR came from a human patient who received an intestinal transplant, so some T cells may come from the graft donor. The CDR3 DNA is TGTGCCAGCAGTCGACTAGCGGGAGGGCCTTACGAGCAGTACTTC. Protein product: CASSRLAGGPYEQYF.